This T cell receptor (beta chain) was retrieved from a study of cytomegalovirus exposure and HLA in healthy donors. Findings of the study overall: Based on reports, TCR beta sequences accurately predicted HLA-A and HLA-B alleles for most subjects. For TCR beta chains, V- and J-gene trimming was later linked to a missense DCLRE1C variant. In a later analysis, 15,000 to 20,000 TCR beta sequences were associated with HLA alleles at 0.05 false discovery rate.

Notes on this clone: Antigen specificity is unknown.

Trimming shortened V by 0 bases and J by 6 bases, and 6 bases separated the two germline ends. CDR3 size: 13 residues. Germline lookup yields CDR1 LNHNV and CDR2 YYDKDF (reference sequence). PCR was performed using 60 Vbeta and 13 Jbeta primers. Assay used: immunoSEQ multiplex PCR; TCRdb lists only in-frame clones, some missing. In the table there are 85,000 to 130,000 clones, around 75% of which are singletons. V is TRBV15 and J is TRBJ1-5; D uncertain. This receptor was taken from a woman aged 18-30 years in good health and CMV-seropositive. The source material was PBMCs. CDR3 nucleotides: TGTGCCACCAGCAGAGACAGCGGTCAGCCCCAGCATTTT. Residues: CATSRDSGQPQHF.